The 13 T cell receptor beta chains listed next were all sequenced from one sample in a study of cytomegalovirus exposure and HLA in healthy donors. Amplification used 60 Vbeta primers and 13 Jbeta primers. The method was immunoSEQ multiplex PCR; TCRdb's version includes in-frame clones alone and lacks a portion of them. The table has 150,000 to 200,000 clones, 60% to 80% seen once. Sequenced sample: PBMCs. These receptors came from a woman between 40 and 55 years old in good health and CMV-seropositive.

The gene calls are TRBV5-4 and TRBJ1-1; D is possibly TRBD1 (6 bases). The CDR3 length is 14 residues. V lost 4 bases, J lost 1 base, and 11 bases lay in between. The germline V gene encodes CDR1 SGHNT and CDR2 YYREEE (reference sequence). As DNA, the CDR3 is TGTGCCAGCAGCAGATTGACAGGGAACACTGAAGCTTTCTTT. It encodes CASSRLTGNTEAFF.

The gene calls are TRBV7-9 and TRBJ2-7, with D perhaps TRBD2 (6 bases). The CDR3 runs to 15 residues. Germline CDR1 SEHNR, CDR2 FQNEAQ (reference sequence). With 7 bases removed from V and 0 bases from J, the gap between germline ends came to 16 bases. The CDR3 region has the DNA TGTGCCAGCACCCCGGGGACTCCAAGCTCCTACGAGCAGTACTTC. This codes for CASTPGTPSSYEQYF. The full variable domain, completed using reference TRBV7-9 and TRBJ2-7, is DTGVSQNPRHKITKRGQNVTFRCDPISEHNRLYWYRQTLGQGPEFLTYFQNEAQLEKSRLLSDRFSAERPKGSFSTLEIQRTEQGDSAMYLCASTPGTPSSYEQYFGPGTRLTVT.

This clone was found a few times. The V gene is TRBV6-6, the J gene TRBJ1-4; TRBD1 matches at 7 bases. Germline V gives CDR1 MNHNY, CDR2 SVGAGI (reference sequence). V gave up 2 bases and J gave up 3 bases; unmatched junction bases: 6. The CDR3 sequence is 16 residues long. In nucleotides, the CDR3 is TGTGCCAGCAGTTACGGGAAAACAGGGGCTAATGAAAAACTGTTTTTT. Its translation: CASSYGKTGANEKLFF.

The chain recombines TRBV9 with TRBJ1-6; TRBD1 matches at 9 bases. CDR1 is SGDLS, CDR2 YYNGEE, per germline. The CDR3 contains 15 residues. J gave up 7 bases and V 0 bases, and 2 bases lay outside the gene matches. CDR3 protein: CASSVVGTGNSPLHF. As DNA, the CDR3 is TGTGCCAGCAGCGTAGTAGGGACAGGGAATTCACCCCTCCACTTT.

This clone came up a few times. This chain connects TRBV19 to TRBJ2-7; TRBD1 aligns across 12 bases. V dropped 5 bases and J dropped 2; count of bases not matched to a gene: 7. Looked up from germline, CDR1 is LNHDA and CDR2 is SQIVND (reference sequence). The CDR3 extends over 16 amino acids. The CDR3, as DNA: TGTGCCAGTAGTGTCGGGGGGACAGGGGGCGCCTACGAGCAGTACTTC. Translation: CASSVGGTGGAYEQYF. Based on the CDR3 plus reference TRBV19 and TRBJ2-7, the full variable domain is DGGITQSPKYLFRKEGQNVTLSCEQNLNHDAMYWYRQDPGQGLRLIYYSQIVNDFQKGDIAEGYSVSREKKESFPLTVTSAQKNPTAFYLCASSVGGTGGAYEQYFGPGTRLTVT.

The gene calls are TRBV27 and TRBJ2-4; D possibly corresponds to TRBD1 (5 bases). V lost 2 bases and J lost 8, with 10 bases in between. The CDR3 is 13 amino acids. The germline V gene encodes CDR1 MNHEY and CDR2 SMNVEV (reference sequence). The CDR3 region is CASSLNRFHIQYF. The CDR3 DNA reads TGTGCCAGCAGTTTAAACAGGTTCCACATTCAGTACTTC.

This clone was seen a handful of times. The rearrangement links TRBV19 to TRBJ1-2, with a possible D match to TRBD1 (5 bases). The CDR3 extends over 13 amino acids. From germline, CDR1 is LNHDA and CDR2 SQIVND (reference sequence). V was trimmed by 6 bases and J by 8 bases, leaving 16 bases between them. CDR3: CASSPRGVEGYTF. The CDR3 DNA reads TGTGCCAGTAGCCCCCGGGGGGTAGAGGGCTACACCTTC.

About this clone itself: The junction departs from germline at one end; a sequencing error may be responsible. The chain combines TRBV7-7 with TRBJ2-5; 8 bases are a match to TRBD2. Looked up from germline, CDR1 is SSHAT and CDR2 is FNYEAQ (reference sequence). The CDR3 loop spans 13 amino acids. CDR3 sequence: CASSSAGEETQYF. DNA for the CDR3: TGTGCTAGCAGCTCAGCGGGAGAGGAGACCCAGTACTTC.

The chain links TRBV29-1 to TRBJ2-1, with D perhaps TRBD2 (6 bases). Between the trimmed V and J ends, which lost 2 bases and 0 bases, there was a span of 11 bases. CDR1 and CDR2 from the germline V gene are SQVTM and ANQGSEA. This CDR3 is 15 amino acids long. CDR3 sequence reads: CSVEMGGSSYNEQFF. The CDR3 nucleotides are TGCAGCGTTGAAATGGGGGGTAGCTCCTACAATGAGCAGTTCTTC.

The V call is TRBV25-1, the J call TRBJ1-1; perhaps TRBD1 as D (6 bases). V shed 7 bases and J shed 0 bases, with 9 bases lying between them. CDR3 length equals 13 residues. Germline V gene lookup returns CDR1 MGHDK and CDR2 SYGVNS. CDR3: CASTGQLNTEAFF. The CDR3 nucleotides read TGTGCCAGCACGGGACAATTGAACACTGAAGCTTTCTTT.

The gene calls are TRBV27 and TRBJ2-7; 15 bases fit TRBD2. The CDR3 sequence is 14 residues long. Germline values: CDR1 MNHEY, CDR2 SMNVEV (reference sequence). V was pared by 3 bases and J by 7 bases, with 1 base of the junction left unmatched. The CDR3 spells CASSFGLAGGEQYF. The CDR3, as DNA: TGTGCCAGCAGTTTCGGACTAGCGGGGGGGGAGCAGTACTTC.

The rearrangement joins TRBV11-2 to TRBJ2-7; 8 positions agree with TRBD2. The trim removed 5 bases at V and 1 base at J, leaving 4 bases unmatched. CDR1 is SGHAT and CDR2 is FQNNGV in the germline V gene. CDR3 length: 14 amino acids. DNA of the CDR3: TGTGCCAGCAGCCAACTAGCGGCATCCTACGAGCAGTACTTC. Its translation: CASSQLAASYEQYF.

The CDR3 DNA reads as TGTGCCAGCCCTCCGGTGGGGGGGAACACTGAAGCTTTCTTT. Its protein is CASPPVGGNTEAFF. The chain employs TRBV28 and TRBJ1-1; a possible D gene is TRBD1 (5 bases). V lost 8 bases to trimming and J lost 1 base, with 14 bases between them. The CDR3 length is 14 residues. Per the germline V gene, CDR1 is MDHEN and CDR2 is SYDVKM.